Below, one T cell receptor beta chain is given with its context. Generated by immunoSEQ multiplex PCR, the TCRdb table keeps only in-frame clones and is missing some. The data contain about 480,000 clones, around nine tenths of them singletons. Treatment reported: roughly 18 received Ad26.COV2.S at low or high dose, single or two shots; roughly five received placebo; per-sample allocation not given. The samples were gathered on day 63 after the first injection of vaccine or placebo. This CDR3 is built from 14 residues. V lost 4 bases, J lost 9 bases, and 16 bases lay in between. CDR1 MNHEY and CDR2 SVGEGT come from the germline V gene. The entry originates in a study of Ad26.COV2.S vaccination and SARS-CoV-2 variants.

This sequence was found in a person between 18 and 59 years old who received the Ad26.COV2.S COVID-19 vaccine or a placebo. V is TRBV6-2 or TRBV6-3 and J is TRBJ2-1, with D possibly matching TRBD1 (5 bases). The sample consisted of peripheral blood, taken in a trial of Ad26.COV2.S vaccine versus placebo. DNA for the CDR3: TGTGCCAGCAGTTCCAGATCAGGGCCCACTGAGCAGTTCTTC. Translating gives CASSSRSGPTEQFF.